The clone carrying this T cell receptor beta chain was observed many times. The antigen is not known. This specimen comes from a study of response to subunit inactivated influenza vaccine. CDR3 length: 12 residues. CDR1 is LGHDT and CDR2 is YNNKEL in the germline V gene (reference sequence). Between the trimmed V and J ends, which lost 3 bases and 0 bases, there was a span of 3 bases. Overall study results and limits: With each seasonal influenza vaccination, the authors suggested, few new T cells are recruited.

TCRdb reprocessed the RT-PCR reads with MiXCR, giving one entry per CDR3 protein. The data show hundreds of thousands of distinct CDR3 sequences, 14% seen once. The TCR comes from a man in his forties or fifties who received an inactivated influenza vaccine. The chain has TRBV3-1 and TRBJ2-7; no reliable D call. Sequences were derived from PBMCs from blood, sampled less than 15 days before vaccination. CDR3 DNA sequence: TGTGCCAGCAGCCAGGGCTCCTACGAGCAGTACTTC. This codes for CASSQGSYEQYF.